Listed here are 24 T cell receptor beta chains from one sample, sequenced in a study of blood T cells in healthy people across ages. PCR was performed a second time for about 7 to 11 cycles using a sample-barcoded 5' primer and a J-beta primer mix. TCRdb called the 5' RACE reads again in MiXCR, with one record for every CDR3 protein. The data contain roughly 2 million distinct CDR3 sequences, around 48% of them singletons. Sequencing input: blood. These receptors were collected from a middle-aged woman in good health.

The V and J genes are TRBV6-2 or TRBV6-3 and TRBJ2-7; the match to TRBD1 covers 10 bases. J lost 3 bases, V lost 6 bases, and 5 bases had no gene match. Germline CDR1 is MNHEY and CDR2 is SVGEGT. This CDR3 is built from 14 residues. CDR3 in amino acids: CASRGDRGHYEQYF. Written as DNA, the CDR3 is TGTGCCAGCAGGGGGGACAGGGGTCACTACGAGCAGTACTTC.

The chain's CDR3 is CASARRGSYNEQFF. The CDR3 DNA is TGTGCCAGCGCAAGGAGGGGATCCTACAATGAGCAGTTCTTC. V gene TRBV9 combines with J gene TRBJ2-1, with a tentative D call TRBD2 (6 bases). There are 14 residues in the CDR3. The germline V gene encodes CDR1 SGDLS and CDR2 YYNGEE. Trimming pared 7 bases from V and 1 base from J, leaving 12 bases between.

The chain is built from TRBV24-1 and TRBJ2-1, with unresolved D. CDR1 KGHDR and CDR2 SFDVKD come from the germline V gene. Trimming stripped 9 bases from V and 8 bases from J, with 16 bases between. The CDR3 covers 13 residues. This CDR3 is CATAVAGRYEQFF. In nucleotides, the CDR3 is TGTGCCACCGCCGTGGCAGGAAGATATGAGCAGTTCTTC.

In its sample, this clonotype was seen a few times. The V gene is TRBV4-3, the J gene TRBJ2-7; tentative D call: TRBD2 (5 bases). Germline V gene sequence: CDR1 LGHNA, CDR2 YSLEER. The length of the CDR3 is 16 residues. V lost 0 bases, J lost 6 bases, and 18 bases lay in between. CDR3 in amino acids: CASSQERRAHKGEQYF. The DNA of the CDR3 is TGCGCCAGCAGCCAAGAACGGCGGGCGCACAAGGGCGAGCAGTACTTC.

The chain combines TRBV5-1 with TRBJ2-7; D remains unclear. Trimming took off 2 bases at V and 3 bases at J, with 15 bases between the two ends. The CDR3 covers 15 residues. Germline V gene data show CDR1 as SGHRS and CDR2 as YFSETQ. In DNA, the CDR3 is TGCGCCAGCAGCTTAGCAGGAGAAAGATACTACGAGCAGTACTTC. It yields the protein CASSLAGERYYEQYF.

This clonotype turned up a few times. CDR3 bases: TGCAGCGCTGACAATCCTTTGGGGTTCAATGAGCAGTTCTTC. This sequence encodes CSADNPLGFNEQFF. The rearrangement links TRBV29-1 to TRBJ2-1; no reliable D call. The germline CDR1 and CDR2 sequences are SQVTM and ANQGSEA. V shed 7 bases and J shed 6 bases, with 19 bases lying between them. The CDR3 runs 14 residues.

This chain joins TRBV28 and TRBJ2-3, with no clear D. The CDR3 has 14 residues. Germline V gene sequence: CDR1 MDHEN, CDR2 SYDVKM. V was cut by 6 bases and J by 2 bases, with 12 bases left in between. This chain's CDR3 is CASRTLLNTDTQYF. CDR3 DNA: TGTGCCAGCAGGACCCTCTTAAACACAGATACGCAGTATTTT.

The V call is TRBV7-3, the J call TRBJ2-4; D perhaps matches TRBD1 (6 bases). Germline V gene data show CDR1 as SGHTA and CDR2 as FQGTGA. With 0 bases removed from V and 13 bases from J, the gap between germline ends came to 19 bases. CDR3 length equals 15 residues. CDR3 DNA: TGTGCCAGCAGCTTAACGGGGGCAGCCGACAATGAGCAGTACTTC. It codes for CASSLTGAADNEQYF.

The CDR3 spells CASSAYAGWNYGYTF. As DNA, the CDR3 is TGTGCCAGCAGTGCTTATGCTGGTTGGAACTATGGCTACACCTTC. This chain connects TRBV12-3 or TRBV12-4 to TRBJ1-2; D remains unclear. V lost 5 bases and J 2 bases, leaving 15 bases between the germline ends. This CDR3 region has 15 residues.

The chain recombines TRBV12-3 or TRBV12-4 with TRBJ1-5; 10 bases match TRBD1. This CDR3 has 14 residues. The V gene end was trimmed by 6 bases and the J gene end by 6 bases; junction bases not matched to a gene: 5. DNA for the CDR3: TGTGCCAGCAGCGCTGGGACAGGGGTTCAGCCCCAGCATTTT. Translating it yields CASSAGTGVQPQHF.

For this clonotype: A read error may explain this, as a much larger clone is one base away. The chain joins TRBV20-1 to TRBJ1-2, with 7 nucleotides matching TRBD1. CDR3 size: 13 residues. Germline V lookup: CDR1 DFQATT, CDR2 SNEGSKA (reference sequence). The V gene end was trimmed by 5 bases and the J gene end by 3 bases; junction bases not matched to a gene: 6. The CDR3 region has the DNA TGCAGTGCTGGTGACAGGGAAGACTATGGCTACACCTTC. Its translation: CSAGDREDYGYTF.

The chain recombines TRBV12-3 or TRBV12-4 with TRBJ2-3; perhaps TRBD1 as D (5 bases). V was trimmed by 7 bases and J by 2 bases, leaving 19 bases between them. This CDR3 is 16 amino acids long. The CDR3 coding sequence is TGTGCCAGCAACGTCGGTTGGCAGGGCGACACAGATACGCAGTATTTT. Amino acid sequence: CASNVGWQGDTDTQYF.

The V and J genes are TRBV20-1 and TRBJ2-5; D assignment may be TRBD1 or TRBD2 (5 bases each). Looked up from germline, CDR1 is DFQATT and CDR2 is SNEGSKA (reference sequence). V was shortened by 3 bases and J by 1 base, with 12 bases between the two germline ends. This CDR3 has 14 residues. The CDR3 reads CSARLRDLQETQYF. The CDR3 DNA is TGCAGTGCTAGGTTACGGGACCTCCAAGAGACCCAGTACTTC.

This clonotype was picked up a small number of times. The chain employs TRBV4-2 and TRBJ2-4, with a weak D call TRBD1 (5 bases). The ends were cut back, 5 bases at V and 0 bases at J, with 11 bases in the middle. The CDR3 consists of 15 residues. The germline gives CDR1 LGHNA, CDR2 YNFKEQ. DNA for the CDR3: TGTGCCAGCAGCGAGACAGCTTTAGCCAAAAACATTCAGTACTTC. This codes for CASSETALAKNIQYF.

The chain couples TRBV12-3 or TRBV12-4 to TRBJ2-3; 12 bases fit TRBD2. CDR3 length: 21 residues. The V gene end was trimmed by 2 bases and the J gene end by 6 bases; junction bases not matched to a gene: 21. The CDR3 region is CASSLKATTSGGLALRDTQYF. In DNA, the CDR3 is TGTGCCAGCAGTTTAAAAGCGACAACTAGCGGGGGGCTCGCCCTCAGGGATACGCAGTATTTT.

This clonotype was seen a few times. V is TRBV15 and J is TRBJ2-7, with 11 bases fitting TRBD1. This CDR3 is built from 17 residues. Trimming removed 0 bases from V and 5 bases from J; junction bases left unmatched: 9. CDR1 LNHNV and CDR2 YYDKDF come from the germline V gene (reference sequence). CDR3 in amino acids: CATSRDPPGQGVDEQYF. CDR3 coding DNA: TGTGCCACCAGCAGAGACCCCCCGGGACAGGGGGTTGACGAGCAGTACTTC.

This clonotype was counted once. This chain uses TRBV6-5 with TRBJ2-1, with D possibly TRBD1 on 6 matching bases. V lost 2 bases, J lost 6 bases, and 14 bases lay in between. The CDR3 loop spans 15 amino acids. Germline loops: CDR1 MNHEY, CDR2 SVGAGI. CDR3 amino acids: CASSYVWTEANEQFF. CDR3 nucleotides: TGTGCCAGCAGTTACGTCTGGACAGAAGCCAATGAGCAGTTCTTC.

There are a few counts of this clonotype. V is TRBV9 and J is TRBJ1-2; D gene uncertain. CDR3 size: 14 residues. Between the trimmed V and J ends, which lost 0 bases and 4 bases, there was a span of 10 bases. Looked up from germline, CDR1 is SGDLS and CDR2 is YYNGEE. The CDR3 spells CASSVELEFYGYTF. As DNA, the CDR3 is TGTGCCAGCAGCGTAGAGTTGGAGTTCTATGGCTACACCTTC.

This sequence joins TRBV6-5 and TRBJ2-5, with no clear D. This CDR3 comprises 14 residues. The germline V gene encodes CDR1 MNHEY and CDR2 SVGAGI. Trimming cost V 6 bases and J 3 bases, with 14 bases left between them. This CDR3 reads CASSKSDLKETQYF. CDR3 bases: TGTGCCAGCAGCAAATCGGACCTAAAAGAGACCCAGTACTTC.

CDR3 in amino acids: CASRNYRVGEQFF. DNA for the CDR3: TGTGCCAGCAGGAACTACAGAGTAGGTGAGCAGTTCTTC. The chain links TRBV7-2 to TRBJ2-1; no clear D gene. CDR3 length: 13 residues. Trimming left V 6 bases short and J 9 bases short, with 15 bases between. Germline CDR1 reads SGHTA; CDR2 reads FQGNSA.

The chain's CDR3 is CASQKRANYEQYF. The CDR3 DNA is TGTGCCAGTCAAAAACGGGCCAACTACGAGCAGTACTTC. The rearrangement uses TRBV6-2 or TRBV6-3 and TRBJ2-5; the D is unclear. TRBJ2-7 matches the DNA end more closely, so the J call is doubtful. CDR1 and CDR2 from the germline V gene are MNHEY and SVGEGT. The CDR3 has 13 residues.

This clonotype was counted at least ten times. J is TRBJ2-7 and V is TRBV29-1; D not resolved. The germline V and J ends were trimmed by 4 bases and 2 bases, with 9 bases remaining between them. Germline values: CDR1 SQVTM, CDR2 ANQGSEA. The CDR3 contains 12 residues. The CDR3 loop reads CSVAGQTYEQYF. The CDR3 DNA reads TGCAGCGTTGCCGGGCAGACCTACGAGCAGTACTTC.

J is TRBJ2-7 and V is TRBV10-3, with TRBD2 identical over 8 bases. The V segment lost 2 bases and the J segment 0 bases; nucleotides outside the gene matches: 6. Germline lookup yields CDR1 ENHRY and CDR2 SYGVKD. The CDR3 consists of 16 residues. The DNA for the CDR3 is TGTGCCATCAGTGAGACTAATAGCGGGAACTCCTACGAGCAGTACTTC. It translates to CAISETNSGNSYEQYF.

This chain uses TRBV14 with TRBJ2-1; D call uncertain. The CDR3 runs 11 residues. CDR1 and CDR2 (germline): SGHDN, FVKESK. V lost 1 base, J lost 12 bases, and 7 bases lay in between. The CDR3 bases are TGTGCCAGCAGCCAAGCGGCACGGCAGTTCTTC. The encoded protein is CASSQAARQFF.